This T cell receptor (beta chain) was recorded in a study of shared clonotypes between healthy human individuals. Some clones are missing from TCRdb's copy, which holds only in-frame ones; the method was immunoSEQ multiplex PCR. The table shows millions of clones, with around 90% occurring only once. Study outcomes and limitations: Several donors showed sharing of 4.5% to 6% of naive CD4 clonotypes.

CD45RA-negative memory and CD45RA+ naive subsets were split from the CD4+ cells. Germline CDR1 reads SGHAT; CDR2 reads FQNNGV. Deletions cut 2 bases from V and 1 base from J, with 11 bases between. CDR3 length: 15 residues. Turning to this clone: The target antigen is unknown.

Sequencing was done on a sample of naive CD4+ T cells sorted from blood. Noted subset: CD45RA+ positively selected. This sequence joins TRBV11-2 and TRBJ2-5; D may be TRBD1 or TRBD2 (5 bases each). The clonotype originates from a man younger than 35 in good health. The CDR3 DNA reads as TGTGCCAGCAGCTTAATATGGGGGAGCCAAGAGACCCAGTACTTC. This translates into CASSLIWGSQETQYF.